Listed here are 30 T cell receptor beta chains from one sample, sequenced in a study of blood T cell repertoires in COVID-19. Sequencing used immunoSEQ multiplex PCR; TCRdb keeps in-frame clones, though not all of them. This table holds tens of thousands of clones, roughly 83% found once. Input material: peripheral blood. These receptors originate from a man older than 75 with active or convalescent COVID-19.

The gene calls are TRBV10-3 and TRBJ2-3; D not resolved. V was shortened by 7 bases and J by 3 bases, with 11 bases between the two germline ends. The germline V gene encodes CDR1 ENHRY and CDR2 SYGVKD. This CDR3 comprises 13 residues. The CDR3 reads CAITPSRTDTQYF. The CDR3 nucleotides read TGTGCCATCACCCCATCTAGGACAGATACGCAGTATTTT.

This chain uses TRBV7-2 with TRBJ1-2, with 8 nucleotides matching TRBD1. J lost 7 bases, V lost 4 bases, and 2 bases had no gene match. The CDR3 has 12 residues. CDR1 SGHTA and CDR2 FQGNSA come from the germline V gene. The CDR3 DNA reads as TGTGCCAGCAGCTGGACAGGGTTTGGCTACACCTTC. Protein sequence: CASSWTGFGYTF.

The J gene is TRBJ2-7, the V gene TRBV15; 9 bases agree with TRBD2. Looked up from germline, CDR1 is LNHNV and CDR2 is YYDKDF (reference sequence). The CDR3 totals 15 residues. V trimming: 3 bases; J trimming: 4 bases; junction bases outside the gene matches: 7. The CDR3 loop reads CATSRDSGSEYEQYF. The CDR3 DNA reads TGTGCCACCAGCAGGGATAGCGGGAGTGAGTACGAGCAGTACTTC.

This chain joins TRBV7-2 and TRBJ2-2, with 12 bases fitting TRBD2. There are 15 residues in the CDR3. The J segment lost 9 bases and the V segment lost 4 bases, leaving 6 bases of the junction unmatched. Germline values: CDR1 SGHTA, CDR2 FQGNSA. The chain's CDR3 is CASSWTSGVRRELFF. CDR3 in DNA: TGTGCCAGCAGCTGGACTAGCGGGGTGCGCCGGGAGCTGTTTTTT. The full variable domain, rest sourced from reference TRBV7-2 and TRBJ2-2, is GAGVSQSPSNKVTEKGKDVELRCDPISGHTALYWYRQSLGQGLEFLIYFQGNSAPDKSGLPSDRFSAERTGGSVSTLTIQRTQQEDSAVYLCASSWTSGVRRELFFGEGSRLTVL.

This rearrangement joins TRBV19 to TRBJ1-5, with D perhaps matching TRBD1 (5 bases). V dropped 2 bases and J dropped 2 bases, with 13 bases sitting between them. The CDR3 extends over 16 amino acids. The germline CDR1 and CDR2 sequences are LNHDA and SQIVND (reference sequence). The CDR3 region is CASSIRVDSRNQPQHF. The CDR3 DNA reads TGTGCCAGTAGTATAAGGGTCGACAGCCGCAATCAGCCCCAGCATTTT.

CDR3 amino acids: CSVDRVISTDTQYF. CDR3 in DNA: TGCAGCGTTGACAGGGTAATATCCACAGATACGCAGTATTTT. This chain uses TRBV29-1 with TRBJ2-3; D may be TRBD1 (5 bases). The CDR3 has 14 amino acids. In germline, CDR1 is SQVTM, CDR2 ANQGSEA. V lost 3 bases and J lost 2, with 12 bases in between.

The CDR3 region has the DNA TGTGCCAGCAGTTACTCGAACGGCGAGCAGTACTTC. Protein: CASSYSNGEQYF. This chain links TRBV6-6 with TRBJ2-7; D gene unclear. The CDR3 runs to 12 residues. Trimming removed 0 bases at V and 6 bases at J, with 6 bases between. The V gene's germline CDR1 is MNHNY and CDR2 SVGAGI (reference sequence).

The chain uses TRBV6-5 and TRBJ2-7; 8 nucleotides match TRBD1. The germline V gene encodes CDR1 MNHEY and CDR2 SVGAGI. J gave up 3 bases and V 2 bases, and 3 bases lay outside the gene matches. The CDR3 extends over 14 amino acids. The CDR3 DNA follows: TGTGCCAGCAGTTACACGGACAGGGACTACGAGCAGTACTTC. The encoded protein is CASSYTDRDYEQYF.

The V call is TRBV6-1, the J call TRBJ1-5; D not resolved. CDR3 length equals 18 residues. The germline V and J ends were trimmed by 0 bases and 0 bases, with 15 bases remaining between them. From germline, CDR1 is MNHNS and CDR2 SASEGT. CDR3 amino acids: CASSEAVEGRYSNQPQHF. In nucleotides, the CDR3 is TGTGCCAGCAGTGAAGCGGTAGAGGGCCGATATAGCAATCAGCCCCAGCATTTT.

The V gene is TRBV5-6, the J gene TRBJ1-6; D unclear. Germline CDR1 SGHDT, CDR2 YYEEEE. This CDR3 has 16 amino acids. Between the trimmed V and J ends, which lost 5 bases and 4 bases, there was a span of 16 bases. Written as DNA, the CDR3 is TGTGCCAGCAGTTGGGCAAGTGATCTTTATAATTCACCCCTCCACTTT. Its translation: CASSWASDLYNSPLHF.

This clone has more than one count but fewer than ten. The V gene is TRBV19, the J gene TRBJ1-5, with 8 bases identical to TRBD1. Germline lookup yields CDR1 LNHDA and CDR2 SQIVND (reference sequence). The junction had 7 bases not matched to a gene; V was cut back by 8 bases and J by 7 bases. The length of the CDR3 is 13 residues. The CDR3 nucleotides are TGTGCCAGTGGGACAGGTTGGTTCCAGCCCCAGCATTTT. It codes for CASGTGWFQPQHF. Full variable domain (remainder filled in from reference TRBV19 and TRBJ1-5): DGGITQSPKYLFRKEGQNVTLSCEQNLNHDAMYWYRQDPGQGLRLIYYSQIVNDFQKGDIAEGYSVSREKKESFPLTVTSAQKNPTAFYLCASGTGWFQPQHFGDGTRLSIL.

The chain couples TRBV3-1 (or the pseudogene TRBV3-2) to TRBJ2-1; 7 bases agree with TRBD2. This CDR3 has 13 residues. Germline assignment: CDR1 LGHDT and CDR2 YNNKEL (reference sequence). V dropped 3 bases and J dropped 9; count of bases not matched to a gene: 5. The CDR3 bases are TGTGCCAGCAGCCACCTCGGGGGGTTTGAGCAGTTCTTC. This sequence encodes CASSHLGGFEQFF.

This clone was found a few times. The chain joins TRBV3-1 (or the pseudogene TRBV3-2) to TRBJ1-5, with 7 nucleotides matching TRBD1. Germline loops: CDR1 LGHDT, CDR2 YNNKEL (reference sequence). CDR3 length equals 14 residues. Unmatched junction bases numbered 2, after V lost 2 bases and J lost 4 bases. The CDR3 nucleotides are TGTGCCAGCAGCCAAAGCAGGGGGAATCAGCCCCAGCATTTT. Protein sequence: CASSQSRGNQPQHF.

This chain links TRBV18 with TRBJ1-2, with a tentative D call TRBD1 (6 bases). The germline gives CDR1 KGHSH, CDR2 LQKENI. The CDR3 runs 15 residues. The V end was cut by 3 bases, the J end by 0 bases, with 11 bases between. DNA of the CDR3: TGTGCCAGCTCACCCGAGGACAGCCCTAACTATGGCTACACCTTC. It yields the protein CASSPEDSPNYGYTF. Together with reference TRBV18 and TRBJ1-2, the CDR3 gives the full variable domain: NAGVMQNPRHLVRRRGQEARLRCSPMKGHSHVYWYRQLPEEGLKFMVYLQKENIIDESGMPKERFSAEFPKEGPSILRIQQVVRGDSAAYFCASSPEDSPNYGYTFGSGTRLTVV.

This rearrangement joins TRBV28 to TRBJ2-7; 7 bases are shared with TRBD2. Germline loops: CDR1 MDHEN, CDR2 SYDVKM. Trimming took 7 bases from V and 0 from J; bases not matched to a gene: 9. CDR3 length: 15 amino acids. The CDR3 spells CASMAGGGSSYEQYF. CDR3 coding DNA: TGTGCCAGCATGGCTGGCGGGGGAAGCTCCTACGAGCAGTACTTC.

The V gene is TRBV5-1, the J gene TRBJ1-1; TRBD1 aligns across 7 bases. The CDR3 sequence is 13 residues long. V shed 5 bases, J shed 4 bases, and the junction held 5 bases outside the gene matches. Germline V CDR1 and CDR2: SGHRS, YFSETQ. The CDR3 DNA is TGCGCCAGCAGTACAGGGGTAGGCACTGAAGCTTTCTTT. Encoded protein: CASSTGVGTEAFF.

This sequence joins TRBV7-2 and TRBJ2-7; D uncertain. The V gene's germline CDR1 is SGHTA and CDR2 FQGNSA. The V gene lost 4 bases and the J gene lost 7 bases, with 11 bases spanning the gap. The CDR3 is made up of 12 amino acids. CDR3 protein: CASSSGTDEQYF. DNA for the CDR3: TGTGCCAGCAGCTCGGGTACCGATGAGCAGTACTTC.

The V gene is TRBV4-2, the J gene TRBJ2-7; possibly TRBD1 for D (6 bases). The V gene's germline CDR1 is LGHNA and CDR2 YNFKEQ. The ends were cut back, 4 bases at V and 3 bases at J, with 10 bases in the middle. CDR3 size: 13 residues. This CDR3 reads CASSLSGDYEQYF. The CDR3 DNA is TGTGCCAGCAGCCTGTCAGGGGACTACGAGCAGTACTTC.

The chain combines TRBV9 with TRBJ2-7; TRBD2 matches 10 bases. The CDR3 consists of 14 residues. The V gene's germline CDR1 is SGDLS and CDR2 YYNGEE. V shed 1 base, J shed 6 bases, and the junction held 4 bases outside the gene matches. CDR3 in amino acids: CASSVSASGGEQYF. As DNA, the CDR3 is TGTGCCAGCAGCGTATCCGCTAGCGGGGGCGAGCAGTACTTC.

The table lists this clone with a few counts. J is TRBJ2-7 and V is TRBV18, with a weak D call TRBD2 (6 bases). V lost 2 bases and J lost 3, with 14 bases in between. Per germline, CDR1 KGHSH and CDR2 LQKENI. CDR3 length equals 15 residues. As DNA, the CDR3 is TGTGCCAGCTCACCAGCGGCGGGGCCATACTACGAGCAGTACTTC. Encoded protein: CASSPAAGPYYEQYF.

V is TRBV7-2 and J is TRBJ2-1, with D possibly matching TRBD2 (6 bases). CDR1 is SGHTA, CDR2 FQGNSA, per germline. Trimming pared 5 bases from V and 2 bases from J, leaving 10 bases between. The CDR3 has 14 residues. The CDR3 nucleotides are TGTGCCAGCAGCGGCGGGACTGCCTACAATGAGCAGTTCTTC. Translating gives CASSGGTAYNEQFF.

V gene TRBV30 combines with J gene TRBJ1-5, with D possibly TRBD1 on 6 matching bases. Deletions cut 2 bases from V and 5 bases from J, with 19 bases between. The CDR3 totals 16 residues. The germline CDR1 and CDR2 sequences are GTSNPN and SVGIG (reference sequence). The DNA of the CDR3 is TGTGCCTGGAGTTGGGGTAACGGGGGGGCCCATCAGCCCCAGCATTTT. This codes for CAWSWGNGGAHQPQHF. Combining the CDR3 with reference TRBV30 and TRBJ1-5 gives the whole variable domain SQTIHQWPATLVQPVGSPLSLECTVEGTSNPNLYWYRQAAGRGLQLLFYSVGIGQISSEVPQNLSASRPQDRQFILSSKKLLLSDSGFYLCAWSWGNGGAHQPQHFGDGTRLSIL.

This sequence joins TRBV7-2 and TRBJ2-1, with TRBD2 matching over 11 bases. The CDR3 runs 18 residues. CDR1 is SGHTA, CDR2 FQGNSA, per germline. Unmatched junction bases numbered 9, after V lost 0 bases and J lost 5 bases. CDR3 in amino acids: CASSLAVGGTSGNNEQFF. CDR3 in DNA: TGTGCCAGCAGCTTAGCGGTAGGTGGGACTAGCGGCAACAATGAGCAGTTCTTC.

This chain links TRBV12-5 with TRBJ1-5; TRBD1 matches 7 bases. The V segment lost 1 base and the J segment 4 bases; nucleotides outside the gene matches: 4. The germline gives CDR1 LGHNT, CDR2 FRNRAP. There are 15 residues in the CDR3. The CDR3, as DNA: TGTGCTAGTGGTTTGGGGGACAGTAATAATCAGCCCCAGCATTTT. Translating it yields CASGLGDSNNQPQHF. Using reference TRBV12-5 and TRBJ1-5 for the parts outside the CDR3, the full variable domain is DARVTQTPRHKVTEMGQEVTMRCQPILGHNTVFWYRQTMMQGLELLAYFRNRAPLDDSGMPKDRFSAEMPDATLATLKIQPSEPRDSAVYFCASGLGDSNNQPQHFGDGTRLSIL.

The rearrangement joins TRBV30 to TRBJ1-2; D remains unclear. Germline-derived CDR1 and CDR2 are GTSNPN and SVGIG (reference sequence). The CDR3 contains 8 residues. In DNA, the CDR3 is TGTGCTGGAGAGGGCTACACCTTC. The encoded protein is CAGEGYTF. Combining the CDR3 with reference TRBV30 and TRBJ1-2 gives the whole variable domain SQTIHQWPATLVQPVGSPLSLECTVEGTSNPNLYWYRQAAGRGLQLLFYSVGIGQISSEVPQNLSASRPQDRQFILSSKKLLLSDSGFYLCAGEGYTFGSGTRLTVV.

The V and J genes are TRBV4-1 and TRBJ1-2; 7 bases match TRBD1. The V and J ends lost 1 base and 4 bases, in that order; junction bases with no gene match: 9. Germline V gene data show CDR1 as MGHRA and CDR2 as YSYEKL. The CDR3 runs to 16 residues. In DNA, the CDR3 is TGCGCCAGCAGCCAAGTAGCGACAGGGACGTCCTATGGCTACACCTTC. Amino acids: CASSQVATGTSYGYTF.

This rearrangement joins TRBV7-9 to TRBJ1-1; no definite D call. The CDR3 has 15 residues. V was clipped by 1 base and J by 0 bases, with 9 bases between them. Germline V gene lookup returns CDR1 SEHNR and CDR2 FQNEAQ (reference sequence). CDR3 nucleotides: TGTGCCAGCAGCTTAGGCGGCAACCTGAACACTGAAGCTTTCTTT. Translating it yields CASSLGGNLNTEAFF.

The V call is TRBV5-6, the J call TRBJ1-2, with TRBD1 matching over 7 bases. J gave up 2 bases and V 4 bases, and 2 bases lay outside the gene matches. Germline CDR1 is SGHDT and CDR2 is YYEEEE. The CDR3 is 13 residues long. The DNA of the CDR3 is TGTGCCAGCAGCCGGGACAGCAACTATGGCTACACCTTC. Translating it yields CASSRDSNYGYTF.

The chain uses TRBV7-9 and TRBJ2-5, with TRBD1 identical over 12 bases. Germline values: CDR1 SEHNR, CDR2 FQNEAQ (reference sequence). V was pared by 5 bases and J by 2 bases, with 6 bases of the junction left unmatched. The CDR3 extends over 16 amino acids. The CDR3 DNA is TGTGCCAGCAGCCGTGGGACAGGGGGCCGTCAAGAGACCCAGTACTTC. Amino acid sequence: CASSRGTGGRQETQYF. The variable domain in full, completed from reference TRBV7-9 and TRBJ2-5, reads DTGVSQNPRHKITKRGQNVTFRCDPISEHNRLYWYRQTLGQGPEFLTYFQNEAQLEKSRLLSDRFSAERPKGSFSTLEIQRTEQGDSAMYLCASSRGTGGRQETQYFGPGTRLLVL.

There are a few counts of this clone. The chain recombines TRBV4-2 with TRBJ1-6, with D perhaps matching TRBD1 (6 bases). CDR1 and CDR2 from the germline V gene are LGHNA and YNFKEQ. Trimming left V 0 bases short and J 7 bases short, with 13 bases between. The CDR3 consists of 16 residues. The CDR3 DNA reads TGTGCCAGCAGCCAAGATCGGGGGGGGCAGAATTCACCCCTCCACTTT. It encodes CASSQDRGGQNSPLHF.